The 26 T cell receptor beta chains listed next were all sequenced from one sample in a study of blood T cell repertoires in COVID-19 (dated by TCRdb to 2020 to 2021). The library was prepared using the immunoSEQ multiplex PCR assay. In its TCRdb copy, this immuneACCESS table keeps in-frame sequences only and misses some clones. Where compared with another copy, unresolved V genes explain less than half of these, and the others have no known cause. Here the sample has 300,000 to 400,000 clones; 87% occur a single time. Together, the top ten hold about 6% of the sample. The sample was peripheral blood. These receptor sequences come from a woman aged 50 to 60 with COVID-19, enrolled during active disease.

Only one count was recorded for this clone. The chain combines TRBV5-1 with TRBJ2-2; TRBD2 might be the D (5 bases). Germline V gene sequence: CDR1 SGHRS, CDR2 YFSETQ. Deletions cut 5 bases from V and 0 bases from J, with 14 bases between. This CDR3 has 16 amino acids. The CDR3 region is CASRKAEAANTGELFF. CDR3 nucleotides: TGCGCCAGCAGGAAGGCGGAGGCTGCGAACACCGGGGAGCTGTTTTTT.

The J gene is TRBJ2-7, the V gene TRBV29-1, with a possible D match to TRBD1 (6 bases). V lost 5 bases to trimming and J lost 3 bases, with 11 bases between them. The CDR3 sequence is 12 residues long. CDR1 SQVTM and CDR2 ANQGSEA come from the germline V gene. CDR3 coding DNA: TGCAGCGTTTCGGGACAAGTCTACGAGCAGTACTTC. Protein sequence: CSVSGQVYEQYF.

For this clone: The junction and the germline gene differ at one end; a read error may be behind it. The CDR3 DNA follows: TGTGCCCGGAGACAGAACACTGAAGCTTTCTTT. Residues: CARRQNTEAFF. This chain joins TRBV30 and TRBJ1-1; D remains ambiguous. Germline V gene lookup returns CDR1 GTSNPN and CDR2 SVGIG (reference sequence). The CDR3 totals 11 residues.

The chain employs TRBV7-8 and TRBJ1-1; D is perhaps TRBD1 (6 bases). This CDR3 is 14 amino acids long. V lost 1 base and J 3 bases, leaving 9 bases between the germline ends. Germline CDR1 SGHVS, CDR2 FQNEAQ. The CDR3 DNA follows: TGTGCCAGCAGCTTAGTTCCAGGGGACACTGAAGCTTTCTTT. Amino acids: CASSLVPGDTEAFF.

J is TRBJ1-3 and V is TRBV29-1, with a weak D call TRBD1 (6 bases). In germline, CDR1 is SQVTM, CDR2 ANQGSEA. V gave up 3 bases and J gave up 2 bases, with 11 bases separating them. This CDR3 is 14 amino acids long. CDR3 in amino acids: CSVDRPGAGNTIYF. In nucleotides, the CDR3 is TGCAGCGTTGATCGTCCAGGGGCTGGAAACACCATATATTTT. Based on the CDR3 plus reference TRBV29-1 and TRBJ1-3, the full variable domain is SAVISQKPSRDICQRGTSLTIQCQVDSQVTMMFWYRQQPGQSLTLIATANQGSEATYESGFVIDKFPISRPNLTFSTLTVSNMSPEDSSIYLCSVDRPGAGNTIYFGEGSWLTVV.

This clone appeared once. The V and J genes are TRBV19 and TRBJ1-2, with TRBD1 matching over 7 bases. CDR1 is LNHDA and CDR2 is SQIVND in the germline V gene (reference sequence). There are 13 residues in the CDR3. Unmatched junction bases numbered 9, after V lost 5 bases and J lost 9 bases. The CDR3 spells CASSVTNRGSYTF. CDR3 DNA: TGTGCCAGTAGTGTGACTAACAGGGGTAGCTACACCTTC.

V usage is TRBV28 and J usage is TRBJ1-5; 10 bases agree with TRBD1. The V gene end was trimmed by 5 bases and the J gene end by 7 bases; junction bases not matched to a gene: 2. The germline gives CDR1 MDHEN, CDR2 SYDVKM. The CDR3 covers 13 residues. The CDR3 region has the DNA TGTGCCAGCAGTCCGGGACAGGGGCAGCCCCAGCATTTT. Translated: CASSPGQGQPQHF.

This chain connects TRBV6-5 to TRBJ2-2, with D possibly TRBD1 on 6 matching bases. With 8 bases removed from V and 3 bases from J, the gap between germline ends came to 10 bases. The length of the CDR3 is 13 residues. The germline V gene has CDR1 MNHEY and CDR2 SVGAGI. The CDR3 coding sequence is TGTGCCAGCCAGGGGCGATACACCGGGGAGCTGTTTTTT. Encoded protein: CASQGRYTGELFF.

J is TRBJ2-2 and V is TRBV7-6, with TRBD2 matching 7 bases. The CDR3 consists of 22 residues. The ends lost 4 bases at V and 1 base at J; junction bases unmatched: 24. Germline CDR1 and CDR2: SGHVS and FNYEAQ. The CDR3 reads CASSSPGSLAELWGRNTGELFF. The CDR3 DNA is TGTGCCAGCAGCTCACCTGGGTCCCTAGCGGAACTCTGGGGACGGAACACCGGGGAGCTGTTTTTT.

CDR3 sequence: CATSRRTSGTEAFF. As DNA, the CDR3 is TGTGCCACCTCAAGGCGGACTTCGGGCACTGAAGCTTTCTTT. The V and J genes are TRBV19 and TRBJ1-1; no clear D gene. Trimming cost V 10 bases and J 4 bases, with 19 bases left between them. The germline V gene encodes CDR1 LNHDA and CDR2 SQIVND (reference sequence). The CDR3 length is 14 residues.

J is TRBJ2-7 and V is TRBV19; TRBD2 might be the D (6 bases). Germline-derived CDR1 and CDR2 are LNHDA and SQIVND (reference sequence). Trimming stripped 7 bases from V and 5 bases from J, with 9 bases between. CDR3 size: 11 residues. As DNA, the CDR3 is TGTGCCAGTACGGAGGGCCACGAGCAGTACTTC. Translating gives CASTEGHEQYF.

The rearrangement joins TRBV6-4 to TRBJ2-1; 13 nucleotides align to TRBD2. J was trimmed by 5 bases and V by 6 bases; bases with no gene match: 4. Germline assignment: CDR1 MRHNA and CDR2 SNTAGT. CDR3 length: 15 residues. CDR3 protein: CASRTGLAGDNEQFF. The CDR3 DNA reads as TGTGCCAGCAGAACCGGACTAGCGGGAGACAATGAGCAGTTCTTC.

In DNA form, the CDR3 reads TGCGCCAGCAGCTCGACTAGCGGGAGGGCAGAGACCCAGTACTTC. Translated: CASSSTSGRAETQYF. The V and J genes are TRBV5-1 and TRBJ2-5; 14 bases agree with TRBD2. V shed 3 bases and J 4 bases; nucleotides not matched to a gene: 2. From germline, CDR1 is SGHRS and CDR2 YFSETQ. The CDR3 length is 15 residues.

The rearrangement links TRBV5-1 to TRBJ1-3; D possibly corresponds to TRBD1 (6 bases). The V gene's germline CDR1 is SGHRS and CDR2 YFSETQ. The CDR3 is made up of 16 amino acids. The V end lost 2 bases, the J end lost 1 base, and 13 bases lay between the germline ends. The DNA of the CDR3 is TGCGCCAGCAGCTTTGGGGGCGGCCAGTCTGGAAACACCATATATTTT. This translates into CASSFGGGQSGNTIYF.

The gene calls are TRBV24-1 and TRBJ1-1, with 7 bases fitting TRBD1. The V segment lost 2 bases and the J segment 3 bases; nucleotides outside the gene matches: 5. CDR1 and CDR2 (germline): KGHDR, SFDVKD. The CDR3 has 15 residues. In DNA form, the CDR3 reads TGTGCCACCAGTGATTCACGGACAGGACACACTGAAGCTTTCTTT. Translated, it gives CATSDSRTGHTEAFF.

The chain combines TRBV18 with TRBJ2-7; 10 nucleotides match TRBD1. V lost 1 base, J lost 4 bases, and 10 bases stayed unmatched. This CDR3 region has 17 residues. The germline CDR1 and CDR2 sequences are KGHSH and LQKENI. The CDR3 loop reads CASSPQRIGQGVYEQYF. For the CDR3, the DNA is TGTGCCAGCTCACCACAAAGGATAGGACAGGGGGTTTACGAGCAGTACTTC.

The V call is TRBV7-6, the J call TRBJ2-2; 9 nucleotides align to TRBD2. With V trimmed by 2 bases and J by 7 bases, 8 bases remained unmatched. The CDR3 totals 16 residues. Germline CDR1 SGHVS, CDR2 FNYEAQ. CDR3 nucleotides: TGTGCCAGCAGCTTACTGGCGGGAGGGCCGAGCGGGGAGCTGTTTTTT. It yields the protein CASSLLAGGPSGELFF. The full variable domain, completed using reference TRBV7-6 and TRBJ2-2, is GAGVSQSPRYKVTKRGQDVALRCDPISGHVSLYWYRQALGQGPEFLTYFNYEAQQDKSGLPNDRFSAERPEGSISTLTIQRTEQRDSAMYRCASSLLAGGPSGELFFGEGSRLTVL.

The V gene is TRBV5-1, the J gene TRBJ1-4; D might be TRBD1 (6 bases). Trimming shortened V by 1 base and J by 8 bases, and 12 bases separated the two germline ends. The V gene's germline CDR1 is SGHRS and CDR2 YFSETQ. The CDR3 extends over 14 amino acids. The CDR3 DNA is TGCGCCAGCAGCTTGCGGGCAGGGGTGGAAAAACTGTTTTTT. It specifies CASSLRAGVEKLFF.

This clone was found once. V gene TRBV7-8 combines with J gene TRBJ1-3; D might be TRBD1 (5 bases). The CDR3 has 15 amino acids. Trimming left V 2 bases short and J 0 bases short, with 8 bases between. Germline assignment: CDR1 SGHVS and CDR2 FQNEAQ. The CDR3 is CASSLRRVSGNTIYF. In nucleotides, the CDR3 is TGTGCCAGCAGCTTACGCAGGGTCTCTGGAAACACCATATATTTT. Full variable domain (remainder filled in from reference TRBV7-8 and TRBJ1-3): GAGVSQSPRYKVAKRGQDVALRCDPISGHVSLFWYQQALGQGPEFLTYFQNEAQLDKSGLPSDRFFAERPEGSVSTLKIQRTQQEDSAVYLCASSLRRVSGNTIYFGEGSWLTVV.

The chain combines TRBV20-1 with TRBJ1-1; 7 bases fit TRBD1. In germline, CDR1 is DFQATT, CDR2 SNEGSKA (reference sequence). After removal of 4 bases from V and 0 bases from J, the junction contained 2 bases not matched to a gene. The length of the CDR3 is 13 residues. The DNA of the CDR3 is TGCAGTGCTATTGACAGGGTGAACACTGAAGCTTTCTTT. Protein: CSAIDRVNTEAFF.

The CDR3 loop reads CATSDPSSGLYNEQFF. The DNA for the CDR3 is TGTGCCACCAGTGATCCCTCCAGCGGTCTATACAATGAGCAGTTCTTC. This chain joins TRBV24-1 and TRBJ2-1; D may be TRBD2 (5 bases). The CDR3 loop spans 16 amino acids. Germline values: CDR1 KGHDR, CDR2 SFDVKD. Trimming shortened V by 3 bases and J by 4 bases, and 15 bases separated the two germline ends.

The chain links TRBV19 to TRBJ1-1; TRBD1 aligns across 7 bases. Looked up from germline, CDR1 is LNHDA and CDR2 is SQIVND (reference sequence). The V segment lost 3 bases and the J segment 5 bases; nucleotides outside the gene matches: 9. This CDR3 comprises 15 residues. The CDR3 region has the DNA TGTGCCAGTAGTATGGGACAGAGAGGGGGGACTGAAGCTTTCTTT. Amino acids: CASSMGQRGGTEAFF. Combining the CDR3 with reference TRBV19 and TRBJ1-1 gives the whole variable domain DGGITQSPKYLFRKEGQNVTLSCEQNLNHDAMYWYRQDPGQGLRLIYYSQIVNDFQKGDIAEGYSVSREKKESFPLTVTSAQKNPTAFYLCASSMGQRGGTEAFFGQGTRLTVV.

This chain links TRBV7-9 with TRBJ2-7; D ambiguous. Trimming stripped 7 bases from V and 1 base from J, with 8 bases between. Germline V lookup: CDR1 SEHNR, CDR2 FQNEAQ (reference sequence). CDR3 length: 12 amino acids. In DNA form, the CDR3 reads TGTGCCAGCACCCGAGATTCCTACGAGCAGTACTTC. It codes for CASTRDSYEQYF.

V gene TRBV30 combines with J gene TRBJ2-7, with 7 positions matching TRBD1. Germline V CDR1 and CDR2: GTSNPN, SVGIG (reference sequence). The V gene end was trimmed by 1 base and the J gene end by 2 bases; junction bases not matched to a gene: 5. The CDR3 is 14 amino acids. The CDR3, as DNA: TGTGCCTGGAGTGACACAGGGGTAACCTACGAGCAGTACTTC. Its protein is CAWSDTGVTYEQYF.

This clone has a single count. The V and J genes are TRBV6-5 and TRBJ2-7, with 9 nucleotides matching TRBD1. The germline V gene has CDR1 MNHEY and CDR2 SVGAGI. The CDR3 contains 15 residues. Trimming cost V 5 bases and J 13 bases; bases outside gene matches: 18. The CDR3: CASSNGQGRPYERYF. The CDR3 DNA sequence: TGTGCCAGCAGTAACGGACAGGGGAGGCCCTACGAGAGATACTTC.

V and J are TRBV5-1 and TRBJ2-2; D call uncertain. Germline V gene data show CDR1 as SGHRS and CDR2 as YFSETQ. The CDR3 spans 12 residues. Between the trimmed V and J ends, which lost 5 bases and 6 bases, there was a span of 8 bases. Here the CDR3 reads CASSLEAGELFF. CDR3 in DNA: TGCGCCAGCAGTTTAGAGGCCGGGGAGCTGTTTTTT.